The 32 T cell receptor beta chains listed next were all sequenced from one sample in a study of CD8 T cells in Susac syndrome. After extraction with the RNeasy kit, about 0.45 to 1 ug of the RNA was reverse transcribed using random hexamers. TCRdb analysed the immunoSEQ multiplex PCR reads with MiXCR anew, one entry per CDR3 protein. The data hold around 190,000 distinct CDR3 sequences, with under 95% observed a single time. The specimen sequenced was CD4+ T cells from PBMCs. The receptors shown here come from a human donor in good health.

This rearrangement joins TRBV7-2 to TRBJ2-7, with D maybe TRBD2 (5 bases). The V gene's germline CDR1 is SGHTA and CDR2 FQGNSA. This CDR3 has 16 amino acids. The CDR3 DNA follows: TGTGCCAGCAGCTTTAATCCGAGGGCTAGCTCCGACGAGCAGTACGTC. Translating gives CASSFNPRASSDEQYV.

The chain couples TRBV30 to TRBJ1-5, with unresolved D. CDR1 is GTSNPN and CDR2 is SVGIG in the germline V gene (reference sequence). CDR3 length equals 15 residues. V gave up 1 base and J gave up 2 bases, with 12 bases separating them. The CDR3 loop reads CAWSAKRKGNQPQHF. Here the CDR3 DNA reads TGTGCCTGGAGTGCTAAGAGGAAGGGCAATCAGCCCCAGCATTTT.

V gene TRBV6-2 or TRBV6-3 combines with J gene TRBJ2-7; D is ambiguous. V was shortened by 5 bases and J by 9 bases, with 17 bases between the two germline ends. Per germline, CDR1 MNHEY and CDR2 SVGEGT. This CDR3 comprises 13 residues. DNA of the CDR3: TGTGCCAGCAGTCAAGGACCTACTTTAGGGCAGTACGTC. Its protein is CASSQGPTLGQYV.

The V gene is TRBV29-1, the J gene TRBJ1-1, with D unclear. This CDR3 is built from 12 residues. Germline V gene sequence: CDR1 SQVTM, CDR2 ANQGSEA. Deletions cut 5 bases from V and 3 bases from J, with 10 bases between. The CDR3 region is CSVWVIDTEAFF. CDR3 bases: TGCAGCGTTTGGGTTATTGACACTGAAGCTTTCTTT.

The V and J genes are TRBV12-5 and TRBJ1-6; no clear D. Looked up from germline, CDR1 is LGHNT and CDR2 is FRNRAP. V was cut by 6 bases and J by 9 bases, with 12 bases left in between. The CDR3 covers 13 residues. CDR3 in amino acids: CASGLEPGSPLHF. CDR3 DNA: TGTGCTAGTGGCCTTGAACCGGGTTCACCCCTCCACTTT.

The CDR3 nucleotides are TGCGCCAGCAGCCAAGATGGCAGGGGGCCCTCAGATACGCAGTATTTT. This encodes CASSQDGRGPSDTQYF. The rearrangement uses TRBV4-1 and TRBJ2-3, with 8 bases aligning to TRBD1. The CDR3 is 16 residues long. Germline trimming cut 0 bases from V and 4 bases from J; bases unmatched to any gene: 6. Germline CDR1 reads MGHRA; CDR2 reads YSYEKL.

The chain joins TRBV11-2 to TRBJ1-1; a weak D match, TRBD1 (5 bases). The germline V gene encodes CDR1 SGHAT and CDR2 FQNNGV. Trimming stripped 1 base from V and 10 bases from J, with 7 bases between. The CDR3 sequence is 11 residues long. DNA of the CDR3: TGTGCCAGCAGCTTAGGGGGGGGAGCTTTCTTT. Amino acids: CASSLGGGAFF.

The J gene is TRBJ1-5, the V gene TRBV6-2 or TRBV6-3, with TRBD1 matching over 8 bases. Germline CDR1 and CDR2: MNHEY and SVGEGT. The CDR3 extends over 12 amino acids. After removal of 5 bases from V and 8 bases from J, the junction contained 2 bases not matched to a gene. CDR3 nucleotide sequence: TGTGCCAGCAGTGAACAGGGGGAGCCCCAGCATTTT. This gives the protein CASSEQGEPQHF.

The chain links TRBV7-2 to TRBJ2-1, with no clear D. This CDR3 has 14 amino acids. Germline CDR1 is SGHTA and CDR2 is FQGNSA. The V and J ends lost 6 bases and 0 bases respectively, with 9 bases between them. In DNA, the CDR3 is TGTGCCAGCAGGCCTCCTAGCTCCTACAATGAGCAGTTCTTC. It translates to CASRPPSSYNEQFF.

The chain employs TRBV28 and TRBJ1-4; 7 bases line up with TRBD1. Germline assignment: CDR1 MDHEN and CDR2 SYDVKM. The CDR3 is 12 residues long. J gave up 7 bases and V 6 bases, and 2 bases lay outside the gene matches. DNA of the CDR3: TGTGCCAGCAGAGGGGGCGTTGAAAAACTGTTTTTT. Translation gives CASRGGVEKLFF.

The V and J genes are TRBV25-1 and TRBJ1-1; 8 bases are a match to TRBD1. The CDR3 is 15 residues long. The germline CDR1 and CDR2 sequences are MGHDK and SYGVNS. Germline trimming cut 7 bases from V and 1 base from J; bases unmatched to any gene: 8. CDR3 coding DNA: TGTGCCAGCACATATATCGGGACAGGGAACACTGAAGCTTTCTTT. It yields the protein CASTYIGTGNTEAFF.

The rearrangement links TRBV28 to TRBJ1-6; TRBD1 aligns across 7 bases. The germline V gene has CDR1 MDHEN and CDR2 SYDVKM. With V trimmed by 6 bases and J by 7 bases, 6 bases remained unmatched. CDR3 length: 14 amino acids. CDR3 loop: CASRLTGTNSPLHF. The DNA of the CDR3 is TGTGCCAGCAGACTGACAGGGACCAATTCACCCCTCCACTTT. The complete variable domain, with remaining parts taken from reference TRBV28 and TRBJ1-6, reads DVKVTQSSRYLVKRTGEKVFLECVQDMDHENMFWYRQDPGLGLRLIYFSYDVKMKEKGDIPEGYSVSREKKERFSLILESASTNQTSMYLCASRLTGTNSPLHFGNGTRLTVT.

The chain employs TRBV14 and TRBJ2-5; D not certain. V was pared by 4 bases and J by 5 bases, with 11 bases between. The CDR3 extends over 13 amino acids. Germline values: CDR1 SGHDN, CDR2 FVKESK. Here the CDR3 DNA reads TGTGCCAGCAGCCTGGAAATCTTGGAGACCCAGTACTTC. It encodes CASSLEILETQYF.

The genes are TRBV6-2 or TRBV6-3 and TRBJ2-3, with unresolved D. The CDR3 is 17 amino acids. V was clipped by 0 bases and J by 0 bases, with 13 bases between them. CDR1 is MNHEY and CDR2 is SVGEGT in the germline V gene. The CDR3 bases are TGTGCCAGCAGTTACTCATTCACCCCATCGAGCACAGATACGCAGTATTTT. Translating it yields CASSYSFTPSSTDTQYF.

V usage is TRBV5-1 and J usage is TRBJ1-6, with 9 bases aligning to TRBD1. Germline assignment: CDR1 SGHRS and CDR2 YFSETQ. With V trimmed by 4 bases and J by 9 bases, 5 bases remained unmatched. The CDR3 covers 14 residues. The CDR3 region is CASSPDRGSSPLHF. The CDR3 coding sequence is TGCGCCAGCAGCCCGGACAGGGGAAGTTCACCCCTCCACTTT.

CDR3 sequence: CATLTAGDYGYTF. Here the CDR3 DNA reads TGTGCCACCCTGACGGCAGGGGACTATGGCTACACCTTC. J is TRBJ1-2 and V is TRBV6-2 or TRBV6-3, with a tentative D call TRBD1 (6 bases). The CDR3 has 13 residues. The V and J ends lost 10 bases and 3 bases respectively, with 15 bases between them. The V gene's germline CDR1 is MNHEY and CDR2 SVGEGT.

V usage is TRBV28 and J usage is TRBJ2-7; 8 nucleotides line up with TRBD1. Trimming cost V 9 bases and J 2 bases; bases outside gene matches: 9. The CDR3 is made up of 14 amino acids. Looked up from germline, CDR1 is MDHEN and CDR2 is SYDVKM. This CDR3 is CASRGLGQAYEQYF. The CDR3, as DNA: TGTGCCAGTCGGGGATTGGGACAGGCCTACGAGCAGTACTTC.

V and J are TRBV19 and TRBJ2-1, with D maybe TRBD2 (5 bases). The V end lost 6 bases, the J end lost 12 bases, and 15 bases lay between the germline ends. This CDR3 has 12 amino acids. Germline V CDR1 and CDR2: LNHDA, SQIVND (reference sequence). The CDR3 protein is CASSEGSGVQFF. The CDR3, as DNA: TGTGCCAGTAGCGAGGGCTCCGGAGTGCAGTTCTTC. Supplemented by reference TRBV19 and TRBJ2-1, the full variable domain reads DGGITQSPKYLFRKEGQNVTLSCEQNLNHDAMYWYRQDPGQGLRLIYYSQIVNDFQKGDIAEGYSVSREKKESFPLTVTSAQKNPTAFYLCASSEGSGVQFFGPGTRLTVL.

J is TRBJ2-3 and V is TRBV5-1; 7 positions match TRBD1. The germline CDR1 and CDR2 sequences are SGHRS and YFSETQ. The CDR3 is 14 amino acids. With V trimmed by 3 bases and J by 4 bases, 5 bases remained unmatched. CDR3 nucleotides: TGCGCCAGCAGCTGGACAGGCGGAGCAGATACGCAGTATTTT. Protein product: CASSWTGGADTQYF.

This clonotype was seen only once. This sequence joins TRBV6-1 and TRBJ2-7; the match to TRBD1 covers 11 bases. J was trimmed by 6 bases and V by 3 bases; bases with no gene match: 7. The CDR3 is made up of 15 amino acids. Germline V gives CDR1 MNHNS, CDR2 SASEGT. The CDR3: CASSETGTGGREQYF. CDR3 DNA: TGTGCCAGCAGTGAGACCGGGACAGGGGGGCGCGAGCAGTACTTC.

This chain uses TRBV4-3 with TRBJ1-2, with a tentative D call TRBD1 (6 bases). The germline V gene has CDR1 LGHNA and CDR2 YSLEER. The V end was cut by 4 bases, the J end by 7 bases, with 13 bases between. The CDR3 sequence is 13 residues long. DNA for the CDR3: TGCGCCAGCAGCCCGGGGGCTGAGAGTGGCTACACCTTC. Translation gives CASSPGAESGYTF.

The chain has TRBV7-8 and TRBJ2-7, with a tentative D call TRBD1 (6 bases). The V gene's germline CDR1 is SGHVS and CDR2 FQNEAQ. V lost 3 bases to trimming and J lost 4 bases, with 16 bases between them. The CDR3 contains 15 residues. CDR3 in DNA: TGTGCCAGCAGCTTGGAAGGGACATGGGTTTACGAGCAGTACTTC. Residues: CASSLEGTWVYEQYF. The full variable domain, rest sourced from reference TRBV7-8 and TRBJ2-7, is GAGVSQSPRYKVAKRGQDVALRCDPISGHVSLFWYQQALGQGPEFLTYFQNEAQLDKSGLPSDRFFAERPEGSVSTLKIQRTQQEDSAVYLCASSLEGTWVYEQYFGPGTRLTVT.

The chain recombines TRBV20-1 with TRBJ2-5; 8 bases map to TRBD2. J was trimmed by 2 bases and V by 6 bases; bases with no gene match: 11. Germline values: CDR1 DFQATT, CDR2 SNEGSKA (reference sequence). This CDR3 spans 15 amino acids. The chain's CDR3 is CSAVQRGRKQETQYF. CDR3 DNA: TGCAGTGCAGTCCAGCGGGGGAGGAAACAAGAGACCCAGTACTTC.

The genes are TRBV2 and TRBJ1-6; possible D gene TRBD1, 5 bases. The CDR3 spans 14 residues. Trimming removed 4 bases from V and 9 bases from J, with 13 bases in between. Germline CDR1 SNHLY, CDR2 FYNNEI. This CDR3 is CASSVGRVASPLHF. CDR3 bases: TGTGCCAGCAGTGTTGGCAGGGTGGCTTCACCCCTCCACTTT.

The J gene is TRBJ2-1, the V gene TRBV5-6; the D gene is possibly TRBD1 (5 bases). Trimming took off 1 base at V and 12 bases at J, with 14 bases between the two ends. The CDR3 contains 13 residues. The germline V gene encodes CDR1 SGHDT and CDR2 YYEEEE. Here the CDR3 reads CASSLRGTSGQFF. CDR3 DNA: TGTGCCAGCAGCTTGAGGGGTACAAGTGGGCAGTTCTTC.

The chain combines TRBV11-1 with TRBJ1-3; unclear D gene. This CDR3 comprises 13 residues. V was pared by 2 bases and J by 4 bases, with 6 bases between. Germline V gives CDR1 SGHAT, CDR2 FQDESV (reference sequence). As DNA, the CDR3 is TGTGCCAGCAGCTTACTCAGAGGAAACACCATATATTTT. This translates into CASSLLRGNTIYF.

This clonotype was seen once. V is TRBV28 and J is TRBJ2-4; D is perhaps TRBD2 (6 bases). The ends were cut back, 4 bases at V and 3 bases at J, with 10 bases in the middle. The germline CDR1 and CDR2 sequences are MDHEN and SYDVKM. The CDR3 covers 14 residues. The CDR3 nucleotides read TGTGCCAGCAGTTCGGGGGTTGGCAAAAACATTCAGTACTTC. Amino acid sequence: CASSSGVGKNIQYF.

This chain uses TRBV20-1 with TRBJ1-6; a weak D match, TRBD1 (5 bases). From germline, CDR1 is DFQATT and CDR2 SNEGSKA (reference sequence). CDR3 size: 14 residues. The CDR3 loop reads CSPGGTGGNSPLHF. CDR3 coding DNA: TGCAGCCCCGGCGGCACGGGGGGTAATTCACCCCTCCACTTT.

The chain recombines TRBV4-3 with TRBJ1-2; D is unresolved. The CDR3 consists of 16 residues. Trimming stripped 0 bases from V and 5 bases from J, with 16 bases between. Germline CDR1 reads LGHNA; CDR2 reads YSLEER. CDR3 DNA sequence: TGCGCCAGCAGCCAAGAGGGGTTGAGGGATGTGTATGGCTACACCTTC. Amino acids: CASSQEGLRDVYGYTF.

This clonotype appeared once. The V call is TRBV29-1, the J call TRBJ1-1; 10 nucleotides agree with TRBD1. The V segment lost 5 bases and the J segment 8 bases; nucleotides outside the gene matches: 17. The germline gives CDR1 SQVTM, CDR2 ANQGSEA. The CDR3 totals 16 residues. The DNA for the CDR3 is TGCAGCGTTACCCGTCCGGGACAGGGGTTCGGGAGGGAAGCTTTCTTT. Protein product: CSVTRPGQGFGREAFF.

The V call is TRBV6-5, the J call TRBJ1-2; 11 positions agree with TRBD1. The CDR3 is 13 amino acids. Germline V gives CDR1 MNHEY, CDR2 SVGAGI. V gave up 4 bases and J gave up 7 bases; unmatched junction bases: 2. As DNA, the CDR3 is TGTGCCAGCAGTTCCGGGACAGGGGGTGGCTACACCTTC. Translation gives CASSSGTGGGYTF.

The V call is TRBV27, the J call TRBJ1-1; 9 bases align to TRBD1. Germline CDR1 reads MNHEY; CDR2 reads SMNVEV (reference sequence). The CDR3 consists of 17 residues. The V gene end was trimmed by 2 bases and the J gene end by 5 bases; junction bases not matched to a gene: 12. The CDR3 nucleotides are TGTGCCAGCAGTTTACGCCCTTGGACAGGGGTTAAAACTGAAGCTTTCTTT. It is translated as CASSLRPWTGVKTEAFF.